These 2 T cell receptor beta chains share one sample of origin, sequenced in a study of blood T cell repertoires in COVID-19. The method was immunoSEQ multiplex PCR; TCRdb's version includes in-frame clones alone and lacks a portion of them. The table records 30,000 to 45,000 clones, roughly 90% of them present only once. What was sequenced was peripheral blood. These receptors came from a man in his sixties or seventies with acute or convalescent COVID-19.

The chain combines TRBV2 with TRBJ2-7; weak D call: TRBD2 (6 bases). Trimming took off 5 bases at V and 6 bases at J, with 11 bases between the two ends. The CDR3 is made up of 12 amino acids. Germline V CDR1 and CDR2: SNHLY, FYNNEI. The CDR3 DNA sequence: TGTGCCAGCAGTTACGTGGGGGGCGAGCAGTACTTC. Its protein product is CASSYVGGEQYF.

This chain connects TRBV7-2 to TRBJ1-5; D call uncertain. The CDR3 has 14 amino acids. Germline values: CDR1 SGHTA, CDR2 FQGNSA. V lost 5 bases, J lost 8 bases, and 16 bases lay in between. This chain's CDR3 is CASSLGGIWKPQHF. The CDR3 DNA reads TGTGCCAGCAGCCTCGGAGGGATCTGGAAGCCCCAGCATTTT.